This TCR beta chain is drawn from a study of memory CD4+ T cells and cytomegalovirus serostatus (dated by TCRdb to between 2018 and 2021). About the full investigation: The cohort included approximately 35 healthy adults from Belgium, of whom 9 were CMV seropositive and 24 were CMV seronegative. CD4+ memory TCRbeta repertoires of a Belgian cohort with known cytomegalovirus serostatus were sequenced in order to replicate a published TCR-based CMV serostatus classifier. Study-level results and caveats: Of about 180 previously reported CMV-associated TCRbeta sequences, 55 to 75 appeared in the CD4+ memory repertoires, each in one to five individuals. Results were interpreted as suggesting that the CMV-associated TCR signature is largely present in the CD4+ memory repertoire. For predicting CMV serostatus, the median bootstrapped AUC was about 0.94 using the original framework and less than 0.93 using a US-trained random forest. Only CD4+CD45RO+ memory cells were sequenced, in contrast to the original study, which included naive and memory CD4+ and CD8+ populations. The original-framework classifier achieved a median bootstrapped AUC of almost 0.97 with a 95% CI of 0.76-1.00 on the Belgian cohort.

Genomic DNA was extracted from sorted cells with the Quick-DNA Microprep Kit. Amplification of TCRbeta DNA was done with the immunoSEQ hsTCRbeta kit, following the protocol from the manufacturer. TCRbeta libraries were sequenced on an Illumina MiSeq instrument. The authors' analysis ran thus. Removing out-of-frame sequences left approximately 2,000,000 distinct TCRbeta sequences, an average of about 67,000 per individual. Each individual was scored by the count of around 160 previously reported CMV-associated TCRbeta sequences and the total productive distinct TCRbeta count. A beta-binomial model was reimplemented in Python, and scikit-learn random forests with default parameters were trained on data from the US cohort. Classifier performance on the Belgian cohort was reported as the median AUC with percentile confidence intervals calculated over 10,000 bootstrap iterations. Not all clones reach the TCRdb copy of this immuneACCESS table, which keeps in-frame sequences only. Checked studies attribute under half of the gap to unresolved V genes and leave the rest unexplained. The DNA gave D and trimming, while V, J and clone size come from that table. This sample holds about 40,000 clones; about 82% were observed only once. 5% to 7% of the sample is taken by the ten largest.

Single viable CD3+CD4+CD8-CD45RO+ cells were sorted as memory CD4+ T cells on a FACSAria II. CMV serostatus was assessed using a Roche Elecsys assay, by which serum IgG against CMV pp150, pp28, p38 and p52 was detected. Following thawing, total CD4+ T cells were enriched through positive selection using CD4 magnetic microbeads. The samples came from a different study that was designed specifically to examine the CD4+ T cell memory repertoire. Peripheral blood mononuclear cells were isolated and cryopreserved according to standard operating procedures, and serum was stored at -80 degrees C. Staining used CD3-PerCP (BW264/56), CD4-APC (RPA-T4), CD45RO-PE (UCHT1) and CD8-Pacific Orange (3B5) antibodies, with Sytox blue excluding non-viable cells. Trimming at the junction amounts to 5 bases on V and 14 bases on J, and the germline ends lie 19 bases apart. In the germline V gene, CDR1 corresponds to MNHEY and CDR2 to SVGAGI. The CDR3 has 14 amino acids, counting the end cysteine and phenylalanine. Only the CDR3 portion is preserved as DNA: 42 bases, with reading frame beginning at the first base.

About this clone itself: Its binding antigen is unknown. The input lacks base qualities; no much larger clone sits a single base away.

The chain joins TRBV6-5 to TRBJ1-6; the D gene is perhaps TRBD1, from 5 matching bases. The clonotype was recovered from an adult in good health and CMV-seronegative. Sequenced material: memory CD4+ T cells from blood. The sequenced DNA is TGTGCCAGCAGTACAGTACCGGGACTGAGGGCCCTCCACTTT. Its product reads: CASSTVPGLRALHF.